Shown below are 5 T cell receptor beta chains from a single sample sequenced in a study of blood T cell repertoires in COVID-19 (dated by TCRdb to 2020 to 2021). Libraries were prepared through the immunoSEQ multiplex PCR assay. Here the immuneACCESS table is served through TCRdb, limited to in-frame sequences with V and J called. Missing clones are a known gap in these copies; in checked studies unresolved V genes cover under half, and the rest lacks a known reason. For this sample there are under 200,000 clones; around 90% appear just once. Clones ranked in the top ten supply approximately 0.48% of the sample. The specimen was peripheral blood. The receptors were sampled from a man between 50 and 59 years old with acute or convalescent COVID-19.

The V gene is TRBV10-3, the J gene TRBJ1-2; D uncertain. V shed 6 bases and J shed 0 bases, with 14 bases lying between them. This CDR3 has 15 residues. Germline V gene data show CDR1 as ENHRY and CDR2 as SYGVKD. The CDR3 DNA reads TGTGCCATCAGGGAGGGCCTCACACCTAACTATGGCTACACCTTC. The encoded protein is CAIREGLTPNYGYTF.

V is TRBV28 and J is TRBJ1-3; D perhaps matches TRBD1 (5 bases). The CDR3 has 17 amino acids. Germline V gene data show CDR1 as MDHEN and CDR2 as SYDVKM. V was clipped by 5 bases and J by 0 bases, with 17 bases between them. CDR3 in amino acids: CASSLLGGVSSGNTIYF. The CDR3 nucleotides read TGTGCCAGCAGTCTCCTTGGAGGGGTGTCCTCTGGAAACACCATATATTTT.

CDR3 in amino acids: CASSPIGGNTEAFF. DNA for the CDR3: TGTGCCAGCAGCCCCATCGGGGGGAACACTGAAGCTTTCTTT. The chain joins TRBV7-2 to TRBJ1-1, with TRBD1 as a possible D gene (5 bases). From germline, CDR1 is SGHTA and CDR2 FQGNSA. The CDR3 runs to 14 residues. Trimming stripped 5 bases from V and 1 base from J, with 11 bases between.

This sequence joins TRBV27 and TRBJ1-1; 7 positions agree with TRBD1. J lost 2 bases, V lost 5 bases, and 5 bases had no gene match. The germline V gene has CDR1 MNHEY and CDR2 SMNVEV (reference sequence). The CDR3 contains 14 residues. The CDR3 nucleotides are TGTGCCAGCAGTGGGGGACAGAGTAACACTGAAGCTTTCTTT. This encodes CASSGGQSNTEAFF.

The chain couples TRBV5-6 to TRBJ1-2; D might be TRBD1 (6 bases). V dropped 4 bases and J dropped 1 base, with 8 bases sitting between them. The V gene's germline CDR1 is SGHDT and CDR2 YYEEEE. The CDR3 extends over 13 amino acids. The CDR3 nucleotides read TGTGCCAGCAGCCCAGGGGTTAACTATGGCTACACCTTC. This gives the protein CASSPGVNYGYTF.